The sequence of this T cell receptor (beta chain) was determined in a study of multiple sclerosis patients with progressive multifocal leukoencephalopathy (dated 2019 in TCRdb). Background on the whole study: The study examined peripheral T and B cells of MS patients who developed PML (4 under natalizumab, 1 after alemtuzumab) and treated patients who did not. Two natalizumab-treated patients who later developed PML were followed longitudinally from before therapy through 6 and 12 months to PML onset. The goal of the study was to detect any JC virus-specific or public T-cell expansions that arose at the time of PML onset. The paper as a whole reports these results and caveats: Because the cohort was small and descriptive, it remained unclear whether the findings reflect JC virus infection or general immunocompromise. In most PML patients, lower normalized Shannon entropy suggested less diverse TRB repertoires, while the natalizumab-treated controls had values close to 1. No common TRBV or TRBJ gene usage or preferential TRBV-TRBJ pairings were detected when PML developed. The analysis covered only peripheral blood, although cerebrospinal fluid or brain lymphocytes might be more informative for natalizumab-associated PML. TRB clones above 0.5% frequency appeared only in PML patients, but expanded clones at PML onset were already present before and during natalizumab therapy.

Comment on this clone: Its target antigen remains unknown. No clone much larger than this one lies a single base away; base qualities are absent.

From a lookup of the germline V gene, CDR1 and CDR2 are MGHDK and SYGVNS. V gives up 1 base and J gives up 7 bases, and the segment between their germline ends measures 5 bases. The CDR3 has 11 amino acids, counting the end cysteine and phenylalanine. Only CDR3 DNA remains: 33 bases, in frame from the first base. The immunoSEQ two-step multiplex PCR at survey-level depth was used to amplify TRB CDR3 regions from genomic DNA. Each PCR was spiked with synthetic inline TR CDR3 controls spanning all V-J pairings to estimate template counts and remove amplification bias. Reads were processed so that amplification and sequencing bias were reduced, and quantification was performed against synthetic TR CDR3 analogs. In the source study's methods: In ImmunoSEQ Analyzer, raw data were processed so that out-of-frame sequences and CDR3s with stop codons were removed, with gene names following IMGT nomenclature. Repertoire diversity was summarized as normalized Shannon entropy, defined as 1 minus Pielou's evenness. Only TRB sequences sharing the V gene, the J gene and the CDR3 were counted as identical. Public PML clonotypes were defined as CDR3s shared by two or more PML-onset samples but absent from earlier samples, from controls, and from public databases. CDR3 amino acid composition by position was analyzed with Skylign using the observed count method. TCRdb re-hosts the immuneACCESS table, in-frame sequences only. Its copies lack some clones; in the studies checked, an unresolved V gene accounts for under half of them, and the cause for the rest is not known. V, J and clone size are taken as reported in that table, and D and trimming were inferred from the DNA itself. This sample has approximately 35,000 clones in its table, and roughly 87% of those were observed once. Together, the top ten hold 3% to 3.5% of the sample.

The sample's time point, from its label and the paper: time of PML onset. Per the publication, the treatment or condition label means: on natalizumab therapy at sampling. Diagnosis of PML relied on clinical and MRI findings, with confirmation coming from detection of JC virus DNA in cerebrospinal fluid. PML in the natalizumab-treated patients developed after between about 15 and 60 months of natalizumab therapy. Every listed patient had earlier received interferon beta, and every PML patient was female. Blood samples for T3 were taken at PML onset. Isolation of peripheral blood mononuclear cells was performed by Ficoll-Hypaque density gradient centrifugation.

The rearrangement combines TRBV25-1 with TRBJ2-7; the D gene identity is not certain. The TCR sequence derives from a human donor with progressive multifocal leukoencephalopathy. Sequencing used PBMCs, obtained from a patient treated with natalizumab. The nucleotide sequence reads as follows: TGTGCCAGCAGTGAATTTGCTGAGCAGTACTTC. It translates to CASSEFAEQYF.